The T cell receptor (beta chain) under discussion was sequenced for a study of CXCR3-negative and CXCR3-positive naive CD8 T cells. Study-level points and caveats: The study found more hydrophobic TRB CDR3s in CXCR3-positive naive cells than in CXCR3-negative naive cells. Both naive subsets, CXCR3-negative and CXCR3-positive, displayed similar TRBV-TRBJ usage, unlike memory cells.

In preparing the TRB cDNA libraries, 5' RACE with UMI labels was used. TCRdb reanalyzed the 5' RACE reads and collapses them to one entry per CDR3 protein, without DNA. This sample's table reports some 49,000 distinct CDR3 sequences. The naive CD8+ gate required CD45RO-CCR7+CD27+CD95- phenotype. With regard to this clonotype: Its specificity is not known.

From germline, CDR1 is SGHVS and CDR2 FQNEAQ. The CDR3 is made up of 16 amino acids. This TCR was recovered from a human donor in good health. Some clones in this sample may be carry-over from other donors' samples. The sequenced sample consisted of naive CXCR3- CD8+ T cells from blood. Specified subset: CD45RO-CCR7+CD27+CD95- naive CD8+ T cells lacking CXCR3 (TNR3-). The V gene is TRBV7-8, the J gene TRBJ2-1; TCRdb proposes TRBD1, but this gene call is untestable without DNA. CDR3 amino acids: CASSLDPPTDYNEQFF.